This entry lists 23 T cell receptor beta chains sequenced from one sample in a study of T cell changes during pregnancy in multiple sclerosis. Sequencing was performed with immunoSEQ multiplex PCR; in TCRdb, only in-frame clones are kept and a portion is missing. The sample includes tens of thousands of clones, around 94% of them seen just once. The sequencing used peripheral blood, collected in the second trimester of pregnancy. The origin of the receptors is a female donor in good health, enrolled as a control in a pregnancy study.

The chain couples TRBV6-6 to TRBJ2-1; 9 bases are shared with TRBD2. Germline lookup yields CDR1 MNHNY and CDR2 SVGAGI (reference sequence). The CDR3 loop spans 15 amino acids. V was clipped by 2 bases and J by 7 bases; unmatched bases: 6. The CDR3 loop reads CASSYQGTSSNEQFF. The CDR3 region has the DNA TGTGCCAGCAGTTACCAGGGGACTAGCAGTAATGAGCAGTTCTTC.

This chain uses TRBV4-1 with TRBJ2-2; possible D gene TRBD2, 6 bases. Trimming shortened V by 1 base and J by 5 bases, and 11 bases separated the two germline ends. Germline V lookup: CDR1 MGHRA, CDR2 YSYEKL. The CDR3 contains 15 residues. This chain's CDR3 is CASSQGDRGTGELFF. CDR3 DNA sequence: TGCGCCAGCAGCCAAGGGGATCGGGGGACCGGGGAGCTGTTTTTT.

This clone has only one observation. The CDR3 DNA is TGTGCCAGCAAACGACAGGGCGACACCGGGGAGCTGTTTTTT. As protein: CASKRQGDTGELFF. V usage is TRBV2 and J usage is TRBJ2-2; 7 nucleotides align to TRBD1. J was trimmed by 3 bases and V by 7 bases; bases with no gene match: 5. Germline loops: CDR1 SNHLY, CDR2 FYNNEI. The CDR3 extends over 14 amino acids. Full variable domain (remainder filled in from reference TRBV2 and TRBJ2-2): EPEVTQTPSHQVTQMGQEVILRCVPISNHLYFYWYRQILGQKVEFLVSFYNNEISEKSEIFDDQFSVERPDGSNFTLKIRSTKLEDSAMYFCASKRQGDTGELFFGEGSRLTVL.

The rearrangement uses TRBV30 and TRBJ1-5, with 7 nucleotides matching TRBD1. The length of the CDR3 is 13 residues. Germline V lookup: CDR1 GTSNPN, CDR2 SVGIG (reference sequence). V was clipped by 8 bases and J by 5 bases; unmatched bases: 9. CDR3 sequence: CALGRQGDQPQHF. The DNA for the CDR3 is TGTGCCCTAGGGAGACAGGGCGATCAGCCCCAGCATTTT. The variable domain in full, with the rest retrieved from reference TRBV30 and TRBJ1-5, is SQTIHQWPATLVQPVGSPLSLECTVEGTSNPNLYWYRQAAGRGLQLLFYSVGIGQISSEVPQNLSASRPQDRQFILSSKKLLLSDSGFYLCALGRQGDQPQHFGDGTRLSIL.

This clone was seen a few times. This chain joins TRBV27 and TRBJ1-2; TRBD1 might be the D (6 bases). Germline assignment: CDR1 MNHEY and CDR2 SMNVEV (reference sequence). The CDR3 runs 16 residues. The ends were cut back, 5 bases at V and 4 bases at J, with 20 bases in the middle. The CDR3 nucleotides read TGTGCCAGCAGTCTGACGCCCCGCAGGGACACCTATGGCTACACCTTC. This codes for CASSLTPRRDTYGYTF.

This chain links TRBV7-9 with TRBJ1-1; D gene ambiguous. The CDR3 spans 12 residues. From germline, CDR1 is SEHNR and CDR2 FQNEAQ (reference sequence). V shed 4 bases and J shed 5 bases, with 8 bases lying between them. CDR3 amino acids: CASSYGGTEAFF. The CDR3 DNA sequence: TGTGCCAGCAGCTACGGAGGGACTGAAGCTTTCTTT.

The rearrangement joins TRBV19 to TRBJ2-2; 7 bases map to TRBD1. The CDR3 loop spans 14 amino acids. V was clipped by 7 bases and J by 4 bases; unmatched bases: 6. Germline V gives CDR1 LNHDA, CDR2 SQIVND (reference sequence). The chain's CDR3 is CASTDRVSTGELFF. CDR3 nucleotides: TGTGCCAGTACCGACAGGGTTAGCACCGGGGAGCTGTTTTTT.

The chain joins TRBV6-4 to TRBJ2-7; TRBD2 matches 9 bases. J was trimmed by 0 bases and V by 6 bases; bases with no gene match: 15. Germline V lookup: CDR1 MRHNA, CDR2 SNTAGT. This CDR3 has 18 residues. The CDR3 reads CASRRTSEPASSSYEQYF. The CDR3 DNA reads TGTGCCAGCAGGCGGACTAGCGAGCCAGCTTCTAGCTCCTACGAGCAGTACTTC.

CDR3 sequence (DNA): TGTGCCAGCAGTGATGTGGGAGGGGAGACCCAGTACTTC. This gives the protein CASSDVGGETQYF. V usage is TRBV2 and J usage is TRBJ2-5, with TRBD2 identical over 7 bases. The germline V gene encodes CDR1 SNHLY and CDR2 FYNNEI. The trim removed 3 bases at V and 5 bases at J, leaving 3 bases unmatched. This CDR3 comprises 13 residues.

The rearrangement uses TRBV4-1 and TRBJ2-1; 8 bases fit TRBD2. Trimming at V came to 1 base and at J to 10 bases, leaving 3 bases not matched to a gene. CDR3 size: 13 residues. Germline assignment: CDR1 MGHRA and CDR2 YSYEKL. CDR3 in DNA: TGCGCCAGCAGCCAAGTTCCTAGCGGGGAGCAGTTCTTC. Translated: CASSQVPSGEQFF.

The rearrangement uses TRBV7-2 and TRBJ2-1; D possibly corresponds to TRBD1 (5 bases). V shed 5 bases and J shed 6 bases, with 14 bases lying between them. This CDR3 region has 14 residues. CDR1 and CDR2 from the germline V gene are SGHTA and FQGNSA. The CDR3 coding sequence is TGTGCCAGCAGCCCACGTCAGGGTACCAATGAGCAGTTCTTC. Translation gives CASSPRQGTNEQFF.

The CDR3, as DNA: TGTGCCAGTAGTATGCAGGTTGTGGGCAATCAGCCCCAGCATTTT. Its protein is CASSMQVVGNQPQHF. This chain connects TRBV19 to TRBJ1-5; D remains unclear. CDR1 LNHDA and CDR2 SQIVND come from the germline V gene (reference sequence). The CDR3 extends over 15 amino acids. Trimming cost V 3 bases and J 2 bases, with 11 bases left between them.

J is TRBJ2-2 and V is TRBV4-2; TRBD2 agrees at 15 bases. The CDR3 totals 19 residues. Germline values: CDR1 LGHNA, CDR2 YNFKEQ. With V trimmed by 7 bases and J by 0 bases, 9 bases remained unmatched. The CDR3, as DNA: TGTGCCAGCACCAAACCCGGGACTAGCGGGAGGACGAACACCGGGGAGCTGTTTTTT. Translated, it gives CASTKPGTSGRTNTGELFF.

The chain couples TRBV28 to TRBJ2-1, with D unclear. The ends were cut back, 4 bases at V and 0 bases at J, with 13 bases in the middle. CDR1 MDHEN and CDR2 SYDVKM come from the germline V gene. The length of the CDR3 is 16 residues. The CDR3 bases are TGTGCCAGCAGTTCCCCAAGCGCTAGCTCCTACAATGAGCAGTTCTTC. Protein: CASSSPSASSYNEQFF.

This rearrangement joins TRBV6-1 to TRBJ1-2; 9 positions match TRBD1. The CDR3 is made up of 14 amino acids. Germline loops: CDR1 MNHNS, CDR2 SASEGT. With 6 bases clipped from V and 4 bases from J, the junction kept 6 bases outside the gene matches. The chain's CDR3 is CASRGTGMGYGYTF. The CDR3 region has the DNA TGTGCCAGCAGGGGGACAGGGATGGGCTATGGCTACACCTTC.

This chain uses TRBV29-1 with TRBJ2-2; 7 positions agree with TRBD1. With V trimmed by 5 bases and J by 1 base, 10 bases remained unmatched. Germline CDR1 is SQVTM and CDR2 is ANQGSEA. CDR3 size: 16 residues. The CDR3 DNA reads TGCAGCGTTAATACCCGGACAGGAGAGAACACCGGGGAGCTGTTTTTT. Translated, it gives CSVNTRTGENTGELFF.

In its sample, this clone was seen once. V and J are TRBV7-2 and TRBJ2-7; 9 bases agree with TRBD2. CDR3 size: 15 residues. Germline V gene data show CDR1 as SGHTA and CDR2 as FQGNSA. J lost 5 bases, V lost 5 bases, and 10 bases had no gene match. The DNA of the CDR3 is TGTGCCAGCAGCGATCCCGGACTAGCGCGACACGAGCAGTACTTC. It codes for CASSDPGLARHEQYF.

The genes are TRBV7-9 and TRBJ2-5, with D tentatively TRBD1 (5 bases). Germline V gives CDR1 SEHNR, CDR2 FQNEAQ (reference sequence). The CDR3 consists of 15 residues. The ends were cut back, 5 bases at V and 5 bases at J, with 18 bases in the middle. As DNA, the CDR3 is TGTGCCAGCAGCCCCCTACAGGTTCCTTGGGAGACCCAGTACTTC. Its translation is CASSPLQVPWETQYF. The full variable domain, in which reference TRBV7-9 and TRBJ2-5 provide the parts outside the CDR3, is DTGVSQNPRHKITKRGQNVTFRCDPISEHNRLYWYRQTLGQGPEFLTYFQNEAQLEKSRLLSDRFSAERPKGSFSTLEIQRTEQGDSAMYLCASSPLQVPWETQYFGPGTRLLVL.

This chain connects TRBV27 to TRBJ2-2; D is possibly TRBD2 (5 bases). Between the trimmed V and J ends, which lost 3 bases and 4 bases, there was a span of 18 bases. Germline-derived CDR1 and CDR2 are MNHEY and SMNVEV (reference sequence). The CDR3 contains 17 residues. CDR3 protein: CASSFRPSGRGTGELFF. DNA of the CDR3: TGTGCCAGCAGTTTCCGTCCGAGTGGGAGAGGCACCGGGGAGCTGTTTTTT.

The chain combines TRBV18 with TRBJ1-4, with D maybe TRBD1 (5 bases). The CDR3 runs to 15 residues. Deletions cut 0 bases from V and 8 bases from J, with 13 bases between. Germline V CDR1 and CDR2: KGHSH, LQKENI. CDR3 sequence (DNA): TGTGCCAGCTCACCACCCCAGGGAGGTAACGAAAAACTGTTTTTT. Residues: CASSPPQGGNEKLFF.

This rearrangement joins TRBV27 to TRBJ1-5; TRBD1 agrees at 7 bases. V gave up 5 bases and J gave up 2 bases; unmatched junction bases: 6. Germline loops: CDR1 MNHEY, CDR2 SMNVEV (reference sequence). The CDR3 is made up of 15 amino acids. This CDR3 is CASSPLGTGNQPQHF. The CDR3 DNA follows: TGTGCCAGCAGTCCTCTCGGGACAGGCAATCAGCCCCAGCATTTT.

V and J are TRBV11-3 and TRBJ1-1; tentative D call: TRBD1 (5 bases). CDR1 and CDR2 from the germline V gene are SGHNT and YENEEA. The CDR3 length is 14 residues. V shed 5 bases and J shed 1 base, with 11 bases lying between them. CDR3 sequence reads: CASSPGGENTEAFF. CDR3 bases: TGTGCCAGCAGCCCTGGGGGGGAGAACACTGAAGCTTTCTTT.

The chain uses TRBV5-4 and TRBJ1-1; unclear D gene. The CDR3 runs to 13 residues. CDR1 and CDR2 from the germline V gene are SGHNT and YYREEE (reference sequence). Trimming removed 2 bases from V and 7 bases from J, with 12 bases in between. The CDR3 DNA sequence: TGTGCCAGCAGCTTCGGAGGGAGCCTTGAAGCTTTCTTT. This sequence encodes CASSFGGSLEAFF.